This passage covers 13 T cell receptor beta chains from one sample sequenced in a study of T cell responses to AZD1222 COVID-19 vaccine. Using immunoSEQ multiplex PCR, the repertoire was profiled, and TCRdb retains in-frame clones only, with some absent. This repertoire shows tens of thousands of clones, about 91% found once; its top ten account for more than 4.5%. The source material was peripheral blood, sampled on day 0 of AZD1222 vaccination. All receptors derive from an adult in good health.

The V gene is TRBV3-1 (or the pseudogene TRBV3-2), the J gene TRBJ2-2; 7 bases are shared with TRBD2. The CDR3 sequence is 16 residues long. V dropped 6 bases and J dropped 3; count of bases not matched to a gene: 10. Germline-derived CDR1 and CDR2 are LGHDT and YNNKEL (reference sequence). The CDR3: CASRGGLLFYTGELFF. The CDR3 nucleotides read TGTGCCAGCAGGGGGGGACTACTTTTTTACACCGGGGAGCTGTTTTTT.

This clone was picked up one time. The genes are TRBV27 and TRBJ1-3, with a tentative D call TRBD1 (5 bases). Trimming pared 3 bases from V and 9 bases from J, leaving 15 bases between. This CDR3 contains 14 residues. Germline lookup yields CDR1 MNHEY and CDR2 SMNVEV (reference sequence). The CDR3 loop reads CASSLGPGMSTIYF. The CDR3 DNA is TGTGCCAGCAGTTTGGGTCCAGGGATGAGCACCATATATTTT.

The chain couples TRBV27 to TRBJ2-7; the match to TRBD2 covers 13 bases. The CDR3 sequence is 19 residues long. V trimming: 0 bases; J trimming: 0 bases; junction bases outside the gene matches: 8. The germline V gene encodes CDR1 MNHEY and CDR2 SMNVEV (reference sequence). The CDR3 loop reads CASSLSFTSGRARSYEQYF. The CDR3, as DNA: TGTGCCAGCAGTTTATCCTTTACTAGCGGGAGGGCCCGCTCCTACGAGCAGTACTTC.

The V call is TRBV6-2 or TRBV6-3, the J call TRBJ1-1; D may be TRBD1 (5 bases). The CDR3 runs to 15 residues. The germline V and J ends were trimmed by 4 bases and 4 bases, with 16 bases remaining between them. From germline, CDR1 is MNHEY and CDR2 SVGEGT. For the CDR3, the DNA is TGTGCCAGCAGTTCTCTCCCAGGGCGAAGCACTGAAGCTTTCTTT. Its translation is CASSSLPGRSTEAFF.

The V and J genes are TRBV2 and TRBJ2-7; tentatively, D is TRBD1 (8 bases). The CDR3 runs 13 residues. Trimming removed 4 bases from V and 9 bases from J, with 16 bases in between. Germline loops: CDR1 SNHLY, CDR2 FYNNEI. In DNA, the CDR3 is TGTGCCAGCAGTGCCCAGGGGGCGGGGGTGCAGTACTTC. Translation gives CASSAQGAGVQYF.

The chain uses TRBV6-5 and TRBJ1-2, with 8 bases matching TRBD1. Trimming removed 2 bases from V and 4 bases from J; junction bases left unmatched: 6. Germline V gives CDR1 MNHEY, CDR2 SVGAGI. The CDR3 is 15 amino acids. The CDR3 DNA reads TGTGCCAGCAGTTACGGCGACACAGGGGGCTATGGCTACACCTTC. Translated: CASSYGDTGGYGYTF.

The chain combines TRBV28 with TRBJ1-2; 10 nucleotides line up with TRBD1. The V gene end was trimmed by 6 bases and the J gene end by 6 bases; junction bases not matched to a gene: 4. The germline gives CDR1 MDHEN, CDR2 SYDVKM. This CDR3 has 13 residues. CDR3 sequence (DNA): TGTGCCAGCAGCCAGGGACAGGGGCATGGCTACACCTTC. This codes for CASSQGQGHGYTF.

The chain combines TRBV6-5 with TRBJ1-1; 7 nucleotides line up with TRBD1. Germline V lookup: CDR1 MNHEY, CDR2 SVGAGI. This CDR3 contains 15 residues. V shed 6 bases and J 4 bases; nucleotides not matched to a gene: 11. Here the CDR3 DNA reads TGTGCCAGCAGGCAAGGTTGGCAGGGGGGCACTGAAGCTTTCTTT. Amino acid sequence: CASRQGWQGGTEAFF.

The chain joins TRBV28 to TRBJ2-5; D uncertain. Per the germline V gene, CDR1 is MDHEN and CDR2 is SYDVKM. V was shortened by 4 bases and J by 3 bases, with 18 bases between the two germline ends. CDR3 size: 16 residues. The CDR3 DNA reads as TGTGCCAGCAGTTCCCCAGCGTGGGCCCCGAAAGAGACCCAGTACTTC. This sequence encodes CASSSPAWAPKETQYF.

The chain couples TRBV28 to TRBJ1-2, with D maybe TRBD1 (6 bases). Germline CDR1 reads MDHEN; CDR2 reads SYDVKM. V shed 8 bases and J shed 7 bases, with 14 bases lying between them. CDR3 size: 12 residues. The chain's CDR3 is CASGQTSRGYTF. In DNA form, the CDR3 reads TGTGCCAGCGGACAGACCTCTCGTGGCTACACCTTC.

The J gene is TRBJ2-5, the V gene TRBV7-6, with D tentatively TRBD1 or TRBD2 (7 bases each). Germline CDR1 is SGHVS and CDR2 is FNYEAQ. CDR3 size: 15 residues. The V and J ends lost 4 bases and 4 bases respectively, with 16 bases between them. Here the CDR3 reads CASSSSGGAGETQYF. The CDR3 DNA reads TGTGCCAGCAGCTCCTCAGGGGGGGCTGGAGAGACCCAGTACTTC.

This sequence joins TRBV7-9 and TRBJ2-2; the D call may be TRBD1 or TRBD2 (5 bases each). The CDR3 consists of 15 residues. Trimming pared 2 bases from V and 4 bases from J, leaving 11 bases between. CDR1 and CDR2 (germline): SEHNR, FQNEAQ (reference sequence). CDR3 sequence: CASSLNGATTGELFF. The DNA for the CDR3 is TGTGCCAGCAGCTTAAACGGGGCGACCACCGGGGAGCTGTTTTTT.

This clone showed up just once. The V call is TRBV5-1, the J call TRBJ2-3; 9 bases fit TRBD2. CDR1 is SGHRS, CDR2 YFSETQ, per germline. V lost 4 bases, J lost 1 base, and 4 bases stayed unmatched. CDR3 length equals 15 residues. CDR3 bases: TGCGCCAGCAGCCCCTGGACTAGCGGCACAGATACGCAGTATTTT. Protein: CASSPWTSGTDTQYF.